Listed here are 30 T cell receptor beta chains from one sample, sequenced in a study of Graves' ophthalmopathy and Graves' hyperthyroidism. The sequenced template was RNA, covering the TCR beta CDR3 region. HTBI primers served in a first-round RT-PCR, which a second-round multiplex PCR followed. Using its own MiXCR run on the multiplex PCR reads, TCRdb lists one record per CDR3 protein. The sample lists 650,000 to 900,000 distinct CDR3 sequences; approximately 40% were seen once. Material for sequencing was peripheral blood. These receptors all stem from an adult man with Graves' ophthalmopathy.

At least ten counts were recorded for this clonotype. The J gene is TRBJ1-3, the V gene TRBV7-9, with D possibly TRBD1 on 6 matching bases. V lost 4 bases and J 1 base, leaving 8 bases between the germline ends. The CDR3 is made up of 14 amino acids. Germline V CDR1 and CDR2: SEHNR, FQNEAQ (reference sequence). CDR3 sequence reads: CASSSTGSGNTIYF. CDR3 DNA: TGTGCCAGCAGCTCTACAGGGTCTGGAAACACCATATATTTT.

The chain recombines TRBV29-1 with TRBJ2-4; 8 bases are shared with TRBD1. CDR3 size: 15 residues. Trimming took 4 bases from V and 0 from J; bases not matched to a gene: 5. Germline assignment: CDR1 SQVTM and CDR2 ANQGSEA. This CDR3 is CSVGRQGSAKNIQYF. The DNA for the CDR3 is TGCAGCGTTGGCAGACAGGGGTCAGCCAAAAACATTCAGTACTTC.

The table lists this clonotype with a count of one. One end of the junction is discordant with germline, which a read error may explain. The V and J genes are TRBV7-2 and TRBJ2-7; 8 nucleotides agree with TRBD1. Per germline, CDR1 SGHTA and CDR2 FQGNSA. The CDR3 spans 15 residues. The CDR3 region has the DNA TGCGCCAGCAGCCAAGACGACAGGGGCTCCTACGAGCAGTACTTC. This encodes CASSQDDRGSYEQYF.

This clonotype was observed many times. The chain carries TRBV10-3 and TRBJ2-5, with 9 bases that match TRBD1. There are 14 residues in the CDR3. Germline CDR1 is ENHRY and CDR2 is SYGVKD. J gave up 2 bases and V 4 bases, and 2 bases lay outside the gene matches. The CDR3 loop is CAISAGQGQETQYF. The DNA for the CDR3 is TGTGCCATCAGTGCGGGACAGGGACAAGAGACCCAGTACTTC.

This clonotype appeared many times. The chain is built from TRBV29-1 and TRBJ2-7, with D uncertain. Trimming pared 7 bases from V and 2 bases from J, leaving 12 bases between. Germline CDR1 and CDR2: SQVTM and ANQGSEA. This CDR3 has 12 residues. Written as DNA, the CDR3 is TGCAGCGAAGGTCCGGGCCCCTACGAGCAGTACTTC. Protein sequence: CSEGPGPYEQYF.

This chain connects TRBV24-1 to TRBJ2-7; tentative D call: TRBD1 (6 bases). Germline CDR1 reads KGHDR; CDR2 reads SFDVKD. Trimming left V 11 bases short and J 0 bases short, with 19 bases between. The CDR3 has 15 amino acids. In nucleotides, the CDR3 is TGTGCCATCTCTCCCGGACAGACGGGCTCCTACGAGCAGTACTTC. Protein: CAISPGQTGSYEQYF.

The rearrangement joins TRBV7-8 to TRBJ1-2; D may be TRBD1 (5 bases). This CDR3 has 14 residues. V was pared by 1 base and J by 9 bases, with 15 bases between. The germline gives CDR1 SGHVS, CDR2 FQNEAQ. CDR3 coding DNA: TGTGCCAGCAGCTTAGTCGGGGGGGGGTTTAGCTACACCTTC. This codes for CASSLVGGGFSYTF. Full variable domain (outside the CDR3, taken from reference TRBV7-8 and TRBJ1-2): GAGVSQSPRYKVAKRGQDVALRCDPISGHVSLFWYQQALGQGPEFLTYFQNEAQLDKSGLPSDRFFAERPEGSVSTLKIQRTQQEDSAVYLCASSLVGGGFSYTFGSGTRLTVV.

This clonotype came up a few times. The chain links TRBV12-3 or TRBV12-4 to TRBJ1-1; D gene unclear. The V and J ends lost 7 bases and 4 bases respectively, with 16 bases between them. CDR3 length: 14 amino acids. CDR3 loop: CASKRTVLGTEAFF. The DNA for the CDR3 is TGTGCCAGCAAGAGGACCGTTTTGGGCACTGAAGCTTTCTTT.

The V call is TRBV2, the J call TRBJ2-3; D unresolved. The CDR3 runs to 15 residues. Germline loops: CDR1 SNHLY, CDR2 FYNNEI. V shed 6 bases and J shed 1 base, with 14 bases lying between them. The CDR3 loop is CASRGNSAGTDTQYF. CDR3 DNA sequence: TGTGCCAGCAGAGGTAACAGCGCTGGCACAGATACGCAGTATTTT.

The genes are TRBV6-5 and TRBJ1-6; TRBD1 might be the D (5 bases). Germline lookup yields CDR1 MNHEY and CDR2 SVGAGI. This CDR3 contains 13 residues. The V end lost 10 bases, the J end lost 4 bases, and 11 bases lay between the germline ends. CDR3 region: CATTWGYNSPLHF. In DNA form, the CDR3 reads TGTGCCACCACCTGGGGGTATAATTCACCCCTCCACTTT.

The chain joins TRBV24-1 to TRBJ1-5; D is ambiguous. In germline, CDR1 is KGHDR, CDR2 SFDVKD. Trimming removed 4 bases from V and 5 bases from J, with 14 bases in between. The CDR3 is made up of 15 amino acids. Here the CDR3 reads CATSDPGSGDQPQHF. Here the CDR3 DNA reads TGTGCCACCAGTGACCCAGGTTCCGGGGATCAGCCCCAGCATTTT.

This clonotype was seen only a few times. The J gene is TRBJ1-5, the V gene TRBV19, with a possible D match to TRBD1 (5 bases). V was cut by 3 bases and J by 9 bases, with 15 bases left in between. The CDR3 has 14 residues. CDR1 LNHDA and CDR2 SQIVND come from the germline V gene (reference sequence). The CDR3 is CASSILGEFLPQHF. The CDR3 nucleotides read TGTGCCAGTAGTATTTTGGGGGAGTTTTTGCCCCAGCATTTT.

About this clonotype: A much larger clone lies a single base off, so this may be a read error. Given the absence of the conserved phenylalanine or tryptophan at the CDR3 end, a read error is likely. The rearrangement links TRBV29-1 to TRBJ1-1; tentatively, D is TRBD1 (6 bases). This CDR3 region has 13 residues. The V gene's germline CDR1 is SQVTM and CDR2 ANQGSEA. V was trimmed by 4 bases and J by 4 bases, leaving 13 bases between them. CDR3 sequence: CSVATGLGTEAFL. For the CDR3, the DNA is TGCAGCGTTGCTACAGGGTTGGGCACTGAAGCTTTCCTT.

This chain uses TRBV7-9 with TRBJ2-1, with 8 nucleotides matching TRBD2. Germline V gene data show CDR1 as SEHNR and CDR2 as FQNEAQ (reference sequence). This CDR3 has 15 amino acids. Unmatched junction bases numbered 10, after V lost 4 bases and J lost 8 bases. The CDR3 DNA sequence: TGTGCCAGCAGCTCTACGGGAGGGCGGTATTATGAGCAGTTCTTC. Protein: CASSSTGGRYYEQFF.

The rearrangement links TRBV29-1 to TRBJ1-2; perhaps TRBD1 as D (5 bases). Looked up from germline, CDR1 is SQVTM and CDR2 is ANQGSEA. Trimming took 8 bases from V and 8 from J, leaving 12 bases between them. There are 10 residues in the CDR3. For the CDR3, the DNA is TGCAGCCCCCAGGGTGGCGGCTACACCTTC. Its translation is CSPQGGGYTF.

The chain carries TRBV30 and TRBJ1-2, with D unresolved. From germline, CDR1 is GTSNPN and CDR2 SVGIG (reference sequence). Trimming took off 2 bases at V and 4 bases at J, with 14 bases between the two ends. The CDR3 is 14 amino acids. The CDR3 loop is CAWSMGGNLYGYTF. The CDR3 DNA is TGTGCCTGGAGTATGGGCGGTAACCTCTATGGCTACACCTTC.

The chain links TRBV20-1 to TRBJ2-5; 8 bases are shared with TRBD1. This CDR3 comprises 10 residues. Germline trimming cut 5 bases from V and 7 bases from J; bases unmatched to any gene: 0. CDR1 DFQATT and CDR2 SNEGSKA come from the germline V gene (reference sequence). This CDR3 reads CSAGTGTQYF. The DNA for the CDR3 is TGCAGTGCTGGGACAGGGACCCAGTACTTC.

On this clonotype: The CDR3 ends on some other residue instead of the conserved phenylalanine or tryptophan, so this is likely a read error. Here the CDR3 reads CASSFAGNYEQYI. The CDR3, as DNA: TGTGCCAGCAGTTTCGCAGGGAACTACGAGCAGTACATC. The chain links TRBV12-3 or TRBV12-4 to TRBJ2-7, with D perhaps TRBD1 (5 bases). V was pared by 3 bases and J by 3 bases, with 9 bases between. The length of the CDR3 is 13 residues.

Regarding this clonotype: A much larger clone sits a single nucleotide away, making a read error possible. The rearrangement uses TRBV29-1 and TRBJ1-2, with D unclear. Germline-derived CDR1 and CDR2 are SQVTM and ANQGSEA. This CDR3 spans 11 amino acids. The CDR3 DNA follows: TGCAGCGTGCAGACTAACCATGGCTACACCTTC. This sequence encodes CSVQTNHGYTF.

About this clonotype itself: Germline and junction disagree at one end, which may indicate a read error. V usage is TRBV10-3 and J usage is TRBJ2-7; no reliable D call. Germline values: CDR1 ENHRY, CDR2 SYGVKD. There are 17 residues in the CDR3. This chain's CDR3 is CASSIRPSLLVLYEQYF. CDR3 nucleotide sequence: TGTGCCAGCAGTATTAGACCCAGCCTCCTCGTCCTTTACGAGCAGTACTTC.

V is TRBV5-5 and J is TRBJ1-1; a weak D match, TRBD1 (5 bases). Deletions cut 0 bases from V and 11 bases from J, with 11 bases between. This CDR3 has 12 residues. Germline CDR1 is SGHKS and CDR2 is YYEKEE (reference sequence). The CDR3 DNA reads TGTGCCAGCAGCTTGGAGGCAGGGAACGCTTTCTTT. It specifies CASSLEAGNAFF.

Here the CDR3 reads CASSYRDRVEETQYF. In nucleotides, the CDR3 is TGTGCCAGCAGTTACCGTGACAGGGTGGAAGAGACCCAGTACTTC. The chain links TRBV12-3 or TRBV12-4 to TRBJ2-5; 7 bases map to TRBD1. The CDR3 consists of 15 residues. The junction had 8 bases not matched to a gene; V was cut back by 4 bases and J by 3 bases.

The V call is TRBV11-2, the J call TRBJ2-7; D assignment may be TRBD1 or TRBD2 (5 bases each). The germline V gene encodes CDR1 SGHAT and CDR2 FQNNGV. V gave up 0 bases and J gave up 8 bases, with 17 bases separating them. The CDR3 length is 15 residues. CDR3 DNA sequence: TGTGCCAGCAGCTTAGATCTTGGGACCCCCAGCCAGCAGTACTTC. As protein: CASSLDLGTPSQQYF.

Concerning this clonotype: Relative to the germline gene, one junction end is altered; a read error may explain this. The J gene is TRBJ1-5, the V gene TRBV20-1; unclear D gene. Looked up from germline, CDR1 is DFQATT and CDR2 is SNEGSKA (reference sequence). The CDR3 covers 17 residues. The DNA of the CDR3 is TGCAGTGCTAGAGGGATTGGTGCGGGGTTCGGCAATCGGCCCCAGCATTTT. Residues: CSARGIGAGFGNRPQHF.

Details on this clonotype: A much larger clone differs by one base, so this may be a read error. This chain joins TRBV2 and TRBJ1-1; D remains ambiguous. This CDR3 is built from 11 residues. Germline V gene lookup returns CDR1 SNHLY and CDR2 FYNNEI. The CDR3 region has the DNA TGTGCCAGCACTACGGGCACTGGAGCTTTCTTT. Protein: CASTTGTGAFF.

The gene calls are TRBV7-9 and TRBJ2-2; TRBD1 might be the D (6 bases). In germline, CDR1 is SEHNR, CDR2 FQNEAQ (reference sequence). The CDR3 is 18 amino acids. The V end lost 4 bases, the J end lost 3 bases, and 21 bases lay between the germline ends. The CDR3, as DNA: TGTGCCAGCAGCTCGCCGACAGGCCACGCGTTACACACCGGGGAGCTGTTTTTT. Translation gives CASSSPTGHALHTGELFF.

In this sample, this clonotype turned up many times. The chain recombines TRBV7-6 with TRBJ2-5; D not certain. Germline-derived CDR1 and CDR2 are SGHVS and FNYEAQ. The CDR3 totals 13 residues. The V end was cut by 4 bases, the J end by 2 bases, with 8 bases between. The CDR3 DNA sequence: TGTGCCAGCAGCTCGGCCCCTCAAGAGACCCAGTACTTC. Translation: CASSSAPQETQYF.

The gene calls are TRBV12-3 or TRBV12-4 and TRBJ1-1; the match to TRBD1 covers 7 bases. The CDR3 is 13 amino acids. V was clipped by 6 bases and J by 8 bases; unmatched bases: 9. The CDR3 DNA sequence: TGTGCCAGCAGGGATGGGACAGTCTTAGAAGCTTTCTTT. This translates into CASRDGTVLEAFF.

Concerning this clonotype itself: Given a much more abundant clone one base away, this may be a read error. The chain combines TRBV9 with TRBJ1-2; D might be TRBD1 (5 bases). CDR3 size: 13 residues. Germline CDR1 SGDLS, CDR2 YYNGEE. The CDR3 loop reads CASSRDGSYGYIF. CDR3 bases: TGTGCCAGCAGCCGGGACGGGAGCTATGGCTACATCTTC.

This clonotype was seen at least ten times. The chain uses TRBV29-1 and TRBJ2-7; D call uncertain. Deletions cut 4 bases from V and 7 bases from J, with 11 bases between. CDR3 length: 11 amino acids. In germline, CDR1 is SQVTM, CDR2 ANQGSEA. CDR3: CSVVKFPEQYF. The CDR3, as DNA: TGCAGCGTTGTAAAATTCCCAGAGCAGTACTTC.